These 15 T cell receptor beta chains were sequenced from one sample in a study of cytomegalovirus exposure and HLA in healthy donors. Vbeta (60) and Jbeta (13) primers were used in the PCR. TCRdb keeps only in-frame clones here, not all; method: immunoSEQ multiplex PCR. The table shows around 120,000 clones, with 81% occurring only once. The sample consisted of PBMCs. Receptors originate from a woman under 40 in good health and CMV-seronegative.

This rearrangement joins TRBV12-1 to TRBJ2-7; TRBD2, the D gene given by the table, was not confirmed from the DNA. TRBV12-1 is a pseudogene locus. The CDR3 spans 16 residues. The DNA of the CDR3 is TGTGCCAGCAGCCCACCGGGACTAGCGGGAGGCTACGAGCAGTACTTC. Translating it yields CASSPPGLAGGYEQYF.

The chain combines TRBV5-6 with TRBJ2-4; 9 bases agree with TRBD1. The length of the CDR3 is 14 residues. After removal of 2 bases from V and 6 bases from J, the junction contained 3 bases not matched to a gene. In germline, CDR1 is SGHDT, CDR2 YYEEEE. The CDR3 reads CASSFGQGTNIQYF. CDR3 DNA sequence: TGTGCCAGCAGCTTCGGACAGGGGACAAACATTCAGTACTTC.

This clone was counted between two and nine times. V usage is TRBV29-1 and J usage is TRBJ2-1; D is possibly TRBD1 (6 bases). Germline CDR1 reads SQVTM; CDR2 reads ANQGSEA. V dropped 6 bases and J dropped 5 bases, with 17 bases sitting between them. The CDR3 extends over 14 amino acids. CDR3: CSVLKQDSHNEQFF. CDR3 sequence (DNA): TGCAGCGTGCTAAAACAGGACAGCCACAATGAGCAGTTCTTC.

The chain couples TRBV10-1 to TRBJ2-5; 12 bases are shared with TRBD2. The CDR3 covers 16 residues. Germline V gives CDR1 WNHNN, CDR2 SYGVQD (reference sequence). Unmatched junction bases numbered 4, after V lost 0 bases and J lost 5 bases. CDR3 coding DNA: TGCGCCAGCAGTGAGTCGACTAGCGGGAGTAGGGAGACCCAGTACTTC. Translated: CASSESTSGSRETQYF.

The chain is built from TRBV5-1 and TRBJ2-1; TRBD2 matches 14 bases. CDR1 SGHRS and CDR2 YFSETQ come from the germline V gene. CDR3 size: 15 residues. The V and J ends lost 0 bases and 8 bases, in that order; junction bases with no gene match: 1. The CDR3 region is CASSLAGLAGDEQFF. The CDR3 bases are TGCGCCAGCAGCTTGGCGGGACTAGCGGGAGATGAGCAGTTCTTC.

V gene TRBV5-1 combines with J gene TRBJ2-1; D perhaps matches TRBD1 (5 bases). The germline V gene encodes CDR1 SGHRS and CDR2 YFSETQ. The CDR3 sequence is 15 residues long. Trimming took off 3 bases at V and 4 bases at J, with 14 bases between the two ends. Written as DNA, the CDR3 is TGCGCCAGCAGCTCCCGACAGACCGCTTACAATGAGCAGTTCTTC. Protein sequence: CASSSRQTAYNEQFF.

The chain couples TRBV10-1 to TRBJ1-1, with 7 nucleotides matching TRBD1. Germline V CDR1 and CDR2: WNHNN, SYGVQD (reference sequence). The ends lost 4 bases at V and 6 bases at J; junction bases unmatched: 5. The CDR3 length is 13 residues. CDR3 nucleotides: TGCGCCAGCAGTGGACAGGGAAGGGCTGAAGCTTTCTTT. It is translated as CASSGQGRAEAFF.

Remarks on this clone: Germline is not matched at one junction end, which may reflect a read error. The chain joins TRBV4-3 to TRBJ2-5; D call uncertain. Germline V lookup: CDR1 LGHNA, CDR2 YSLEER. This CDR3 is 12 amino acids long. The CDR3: CASSQDLETQYF. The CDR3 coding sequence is TGCGCTAGCAGCCAAGATCTAGAGACCCAGTACTTC.

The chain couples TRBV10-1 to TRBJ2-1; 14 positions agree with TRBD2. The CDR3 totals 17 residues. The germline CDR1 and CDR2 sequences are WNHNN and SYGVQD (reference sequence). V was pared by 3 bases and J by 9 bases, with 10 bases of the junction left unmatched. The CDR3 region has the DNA TGCGCCAGCAGTGACTCGACTAGCGGGAGGGCCTACGGTGAGCAGTTCTTC. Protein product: CASSDSTSGRAYGEQFF.

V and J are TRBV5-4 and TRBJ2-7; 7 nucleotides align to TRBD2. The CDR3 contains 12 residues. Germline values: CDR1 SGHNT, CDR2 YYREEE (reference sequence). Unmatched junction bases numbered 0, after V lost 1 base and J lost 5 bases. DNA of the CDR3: TGTGCCAGCAGCTTGACTAGCGACGAGCAGTACTTC. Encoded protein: CASSLTSDEQYF.

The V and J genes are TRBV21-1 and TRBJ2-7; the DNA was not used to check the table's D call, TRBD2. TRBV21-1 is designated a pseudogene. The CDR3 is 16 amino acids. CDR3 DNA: TGTGCCAGCAGCAATAACGGAGCGGGGCCAACCTACGAGCAGTACTTC. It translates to CASSNNGAGPTYEQYF.

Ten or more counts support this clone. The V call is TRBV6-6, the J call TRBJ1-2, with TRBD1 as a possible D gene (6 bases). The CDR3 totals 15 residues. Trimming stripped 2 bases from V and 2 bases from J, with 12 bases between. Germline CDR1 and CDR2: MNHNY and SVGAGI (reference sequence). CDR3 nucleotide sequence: TGTGCCAGCAGTTACAAGACAGGACCGAACTATGGCTACACCTTC. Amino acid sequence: CASSYKTGPNYGYTF.

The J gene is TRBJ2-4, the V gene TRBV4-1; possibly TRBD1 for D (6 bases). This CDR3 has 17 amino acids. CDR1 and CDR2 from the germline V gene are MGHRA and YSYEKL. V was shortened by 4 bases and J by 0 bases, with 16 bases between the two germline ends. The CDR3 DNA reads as TGCGCCAGCAGCCTTGCCCACAGGGCTCTAGCCAAAAACATTCAGTACTTC. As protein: CASSLAHRALAKNIQYF.

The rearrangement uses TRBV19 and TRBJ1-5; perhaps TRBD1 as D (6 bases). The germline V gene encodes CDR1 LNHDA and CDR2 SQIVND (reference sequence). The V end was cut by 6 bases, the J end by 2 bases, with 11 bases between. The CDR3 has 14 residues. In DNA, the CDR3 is TGTGCCAGTAGACAGGGAGAGGGCAATCAGCCCCAGCATTTT. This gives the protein CASRQGEGNQPQHF.

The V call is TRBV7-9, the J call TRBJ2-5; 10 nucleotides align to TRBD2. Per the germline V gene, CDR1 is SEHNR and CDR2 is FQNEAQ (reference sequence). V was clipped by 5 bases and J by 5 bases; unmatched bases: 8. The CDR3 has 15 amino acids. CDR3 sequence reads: CASSQVAGGGETQYF. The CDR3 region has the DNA TGTGCCAGCAGCCAAGTAGCGGGGGGCGGGGAGACCCAGTACTTC.